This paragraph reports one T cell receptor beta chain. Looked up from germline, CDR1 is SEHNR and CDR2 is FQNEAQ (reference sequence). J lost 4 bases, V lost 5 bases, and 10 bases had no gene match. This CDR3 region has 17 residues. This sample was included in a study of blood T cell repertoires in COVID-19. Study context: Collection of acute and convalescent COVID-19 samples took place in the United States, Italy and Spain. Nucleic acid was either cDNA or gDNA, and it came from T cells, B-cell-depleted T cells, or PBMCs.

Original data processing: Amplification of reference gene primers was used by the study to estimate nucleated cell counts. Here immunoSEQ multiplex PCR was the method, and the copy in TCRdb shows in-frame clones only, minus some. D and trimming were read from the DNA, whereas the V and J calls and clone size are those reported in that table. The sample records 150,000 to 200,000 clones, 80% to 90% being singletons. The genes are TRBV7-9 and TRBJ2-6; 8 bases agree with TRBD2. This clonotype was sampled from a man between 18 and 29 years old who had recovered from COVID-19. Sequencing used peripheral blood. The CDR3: CASSRQRAGAGANVLTF. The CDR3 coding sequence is TGTGCCAGCAGCCGACAGCGAGCGGGAGCCGGGGCCAACGTCCTGACTTTC.